This TCR beta chain appears in the sequencing data of a study of identical twins. Whole-study findings and limits: While abundant cord blood beta clonotypes carried fewer insertions, memory repertoires showed no such pattern. Weaker excess twin sharing was observed in beta out-of-frame sequences.

A universal primer site was added by template switching, and unique molecular identifiers were carried by the cDNA. Via MiXCR, TCRdb re-called the 5' RACE reads, giving one row per CDR3 protein. This table has more than 400,000 distinct CDR3 sequences, roughly 15% appearing once. All donors were healthy, and all were Caucasian. Germline-derived CDR1 and CDR2 are SGDLS and YYNGEE. The CDR3 has 12 amino acids. V lost 3 bases, J lost 7 bases, and 5 bases lay in between. This clonotype has more than one count but fewer than ten. Its specificity is not known. In addition, the sample was reused for a study of yellow fever vaccine responses in identical twins.

The specimen was CD4+ T cells sorted from blood. This receptor was identified in a woman in her late teens or twenties in good health. V and J are TRBV9 and TRBJ1-6; no reliable D call. CDR3 sequence reads: CASSAGNSPLHF. CDR3 DNA: TGTGCCAGCAGCGCGGGGAATTCACCCCTCCACTTT.